Each of the 26 T cell receptor beta chains below was sequenced from the same sample in a study of cytomegalovirus exposure and HLA in healthy donors. Assay: immunoSEQ multiplex PCR; the TCRdb copy retains only in-frame clones and omits some. The data contain about 200,000 clones, around 87% of them singletons. The sequenced material came from PBMCs. These receptors originate from a woman under 30 in good health and CMV-seropositive.

The chain combines TRBV28 with TRBJ2-2; the D is unclear. The V end lost 6 bases, the J end lost 0 bases, and 5 bases lay between the germline ends. This CDR3 comprises 13 residues. Per germline, CDR1 MDHEN and CDR2 SYDVKM. CDR3 bases: TGTGCCAGCAGATTTACGAACACCGGGGAGCTGTTTTTT. It is translated as CASRFTNTGELFF.

The chain carries TRBV7-9 and TRBJ2-1; 10 bases line up with TRBD2. From germline, CDR1 is SEHNR and CDR2 FQNEAQ (reference sequence). J lost 7 bases, V lost 5 bases, and 11 bases had no gene match. The CDR3 runs 16 residues. The CDR3: CASSQTPSGRGNEQFF. Here the CDR3 DNA reads TGTGCCAGCAGCCAAACCCCAAGCGGGAGGGGTAATGAGCAGTTCTTC.

J is TRBJ2-7 and V is TRBV6-6; 8 bases match TRBD1. V was clipped by 5 bases and J by 3 bases; unmatched bases: 9. Germline CDR1 reads MNHNY; CDR2 reads SVGAGI (reference sequence). CDR3 length: 15 residues. CDR3 sequence: CASSVRTGGFYEQYF. CDR3 DNA: TGTGCCAGCAGTGTACGCACAGGGGGGTTCTACGAGCAGTACTTC.

The gene calls are TRBV28 and TRBJ2-7; 8 bases match TRBD1. Germline-derived CDR1 and CDR2 are MDHEN and SYDVKM. The J segment lost 7 bases and the V segment lost 6 bases, leaving 8 bases of the junction unmatched. This CDR3 has 13 amino acids. The CDR3 protein is CASSPGTGGEQYF. CDR3 nucleotide sequence: TGTGCCAGCAGCCCCGGGACAGGCGGAGAGCAGTACTTC. Complete variable domain (other parts from reference TRBV28 and TRBJ2-7): DVKVTQSSRYLVKRTGEKVFLECVQDMDHENMFWYRQDPGLGLRLIYFSYDVKMKEKGDIPEGYSVSREKKERFSLILESASTNQTSMYLCASSPGTGGEQYFGPGTRLTVT.

The chain uses TRBV29-1 and TRBJ2-7, with 8 bases matching TRBD1. Germline CDR1 and CDR2: SQVTM and ANQGSEA. The V gene end was trimmed by 6 bases and the J gene end by 3 bases; junction bases not matched to a gene: 7. The CDR3 is 13 residues long. The CDR3 bases are TGCAGCGTACTGGGACAGGCCATCTACGAGCAGTACTTC. Amino acids: CSVLGQAIYEQYF.

The genes are TRBV9 and TRBJ1-2, with D possibly matching TRBD1 (6 bases). The V gene lost 0 bases and the J gene lost 7 bases, with 16 bases spanning the gap. The CDR3 contains 15 residues. Germline V gene lookup returns CDR1 SGDLS and CDR2 YYNGEE. The CDR3 reads CASSVATGQGSGYTF. For the CDR3, the DNA is TGTGCCAGCAGCGTAGCTACAGGGCAGGGGAGTGGCTACACCTTC.

This clone was counted once. J is TRBJ2-7 and V is TRBV6-5, with 7 bases aligning to TRBD2. The CDR3 runs to 14 residues. CDR1 is MNHEY and CDR2 is SVGAGI in the germline V gene. J gave up 3 bases and V 5 bases, and 7 bases lay outside the gene matches. Here the CDR3 DNA reads TGTGCCAGCAGTCCCGGGGGGACCGGCTACGAGCAGTACTTC. It is translated as CASSPGGTGYEQYF.

V is TRBV30 and J is TRBJ2-7, with D perhaps TRBD2 (7 bases). Between the trimmed V and J ends, which lost 5 bases and 1 base, there was a span of 18 bases. The CDR3 is 15 residues long. Germline V gene data show CDR1 as GTSNPN and CDR2 as SVGIG (reference sequence). The CDR3, as DNA: TGTGCCTGGGGGGGCAAGGGGGGAGGGTCCTACGAGCAGTACTTC. Translation gives CAWGGKGGGSYEQYF.

V usage is TRBV10-3 and J usage is TRBJ2-7, with D possibly matching TRBD1 (5 bases). The germline gives CDR1 ENHRY, CDR2 SYGVKD. Between the trimmed V and J ends, which lost 0 bases and 5 bases, there was a span of 14 bases. This CDR3 region has 15 residues. CDR3 nucleotides: TGTGCCATCAGTGAGTCGGTACCAGGGATCGACGAGCAGTACTTC. It specifies CAISESVPGIDEQYF.

The chain uses TRBV7-3 and TRBJ1-4, with D unclear. The V end lost 5 bases, the J end lost 5 bases, and 15 bases lay between the germline ends. The germline V gene has CDR1 SGHTA and CDR2 FQGTGA. This CDR3 contains 15 residues. CDR3 DNA: TGTGCCAGCAGCCTACTTAGTAGCCAGAATGAAAAACTGTTTTTT. It encodes CASSLLSSQNEKLFF.

This sequence joins TRBV5-1 and TRBJ1-1; D gene ambiguous. V lost 4 bases, J lost 1 base, and 14 bases lay in between. Germline CDR1 SGHRS, CDR2 YFSETQ. This CDR3 comprises 15 residues. The CDR3 nucleotides are TGCGCCAGCAGCACCCAGACGGGTCAGAACACTGAAGCTTTCTTT. Translating it yields CASSTQTGQNTEAFF. Complete variable domain (other parts from reference TRBV5-1 and TRBJ1-1): KAGVTQTPRYLIKTRGQQVTLSCSPISGHRSVSWYQQTPGQGLQFLFEYFSETQRNKGNFPGRFSGRQFSNSRSEMNVSTLELGDSALYLCASSTQTGQNTEAFFGQGTRLTVV.

V usage is TRBV11-2 and J usage is TRBJ1-2, with a tentative D call TRBD1 (5 bases). Germline V CDR1 and CDR2: SGHAT, FQNNGV. This CDR3 contains 16 residues. Trimming removed 2 bases at V and 8 bases at J, with 21 bases between. The CDR3 bases are TGTGCCAGCAGCTTACAGGCAGGGCAGGGTGTAGGCGGCTACACCTTC. Its translation: CASSLQAGQGVGGYTF.

This clone was observed a few times. CDR3 in DNA: TGTGCCAGCAGCCAACAGGGCTATGGCTACACCTTC. Encoded protein: CASSQQGYGYTF. The rearrangement joins TRBV28 to TRBJ1-2; D perhaps matches TRBD1 (6 bases). The CDR3 runs 12 residues. CDR1 and CDR2 from the germline V gene are MDHEN and SYDVKM. V lost 6 bases to trimming and J lost 4 bases, with 9 bases between them.

This clone was counted once. This rearrangement joins TRBV9 to TRBJ2-2; TRBD2 matches at 14 bases. Germline V gives CDR1 SGDLS, CDR2 YYNGEE. CDR3 size: 19 residues. V lost 3 bases and J lost 0; bases outside the gene matches: 7. The CDR3 coding sequence is TGTGCCAGCAGCGATGGGACTAGCGGGAGAAGAACGAACACCGGGGAGCTGTTTTTT. Its translation: CASSDGTSGRRTNTGELFF. The full variable domain, its missing parts supplied by reference TRBV9 and TRBJ2-2, is DSGVTQTPKHLITATGQRVTLRCSPRSGDLSVYWYQQSLDQGLQFLIQYYNGEERAKGNILERFSAQQFPDLHSELNLSSLELGDSALYFCASSDGTSGRRTNTGELFFGEGSRLTVL.

V usage is TRBV7-9 and J usage is TRBJ1-1; no definite D call. Trimming pared 5 bases from V and 4 bases from J, leaving 14 bases between. Germline V gives CDR1 SEHNR, CDR2 FQNEAQ (reference sequence). The CDR3 consists of 14 residues. The CDR3 here is CASSLASFTTEAFF. CDR3 coding DNA: TGTGCCAGCAGCCTGGCCTCTTTTACCACTGAAGCTTTCTTT.

The CDR3 loop is CASSVVGGGRNEQYF. CDR3 nucleotide sequence: TGTGCCAGCAGCGTAGTGGGGGGAGGGAGAAACGAGCAGTACTTC. The chain is built from TRBV9 and TRBJ2-7; 7 bases are a match to TRBD2. CDR1 is SGDLS and CDR2 is YYNGEE in the germline V gene. Trimming cost V 0 bases and J 5 bases; bases outside gene matches: 8. This CDR3 region has 15 residues.

This chain links TRBV4-1 with TRBJ1-2, with D maybe TRBD1 (5 bases). Germline CDR1 and CDR2: MGHRA and YSYEKL. CDR3 length equals 16 residues. Trimming took 4 bases from V and 0 from J, leaving 15 bases between them. The CDR3 DNA sequence: TGCGCCAGCAGCCCCGGGGGAGGCCCTGCTAACTATGGCTACACCTTC. Translation gives CASSPGGGPANYGYTF.

V and J are TRBV30 and TRBJ2-3; TRBD2 agrees at 8 bases. The CDR3 sequence is 18 residues long. Germline CDR1 GTSNPN, CDR2 SVGIG (reference sequence). Trimming took 4 bases from V and 5 from J; bases not matched to a gene: 20. Written as DNA, the CDR3 is TGTGCCTGGACCGGAATCGTAGGGACTAGACAATTTGGAGATACGCAGTATTTT. As protein: CAWTGIVGTRQFGDTQYF.

The V call is TRBV30, the J call TRBJ1-5, with TRBD1 matching 9 bases. V lost 0 bases and J lost 5; bases outside the gene matches: 2. This CDR3 has 14 residues. Germline V gives CDR1 GTSNPN, CDR2 SVGIG (reference sequence). The CDR3 DNA reads TGTGCCTGGAGTGTAACAGGGGGCGATCAGCCCCAGCATTTT. Residues: CAWSVTGGDQPQHF.

The chain uses TRBV7-3 and TRBJ2-1; TRBD2 matches at 10 bases. The CDR3 is 14 amino acids. V dropped 4 bases and J dropped 4; count of bases not matched to a gene: 1. The germline gives CDR1 SGHTA, CDR2 FQGTGA. CDR3 bases: TGTGCCAGCAGCTCGGGACTAGCGTACAATGAGCAGTTCTTC. It specifies CASSSGLAYNEQFF.

The chain combines TRBV5-6 with TRBJ2-3; 12 positions agree with TRBD2. This CDR3 region has 16 residues. The germline CDR1 and CDR2 sequences are SGHDT and YYEEEE. With 0 bases clipped from V and 5 bases from J, the junction kept 4 bases outside the gene matches. CDR3 in amino acids: CASSLVLAGGIDTQYF. Written as DNA, the CDR3 is TGTGCCAGCAGCTTGGTTCTAGCGGGAGGGATAGATACGCAGTATTTT.

CDR3 nucleotides: TGTGCCAGCAGCGTCCGACAGGCTGAACCTCCCTACGAGCAGTACTTC. This gives the protein CASSVRQAEPPYEQYF. This sequence joins TRBV9 and TRBJ2-7; tentatively, D is TRBD1 (6 bases). Germline V gene lookup returns CDR1 SGDLS and CDR2 YYNGEE. Trimming took off 2 bases at V and 2 bases at J, with 17 bases between the two ends. The CDR3 totals 16 residues.

The V and J genes are TRBV27 and TRBJ1-1; D is uncertain. The CDR3 consists of 15 residues. Trimming took off 0 bases at V and 3 bases at J, with 11 bases between the two ends. Germline V gene data show CDR1 as MNHEY and CDR2 as SMNVEV (reference sequence). The CDR3 spells CASSLSRGIDTEAFF. CDR3 nucleotides: TGTGCCAGCAGTTTATCGCGAGGGATCGACACTGAAGCTTTCTTT.

The chain combines TRBV28 with TRBJ1-2; the D is unclear. CDR3 length: 18 amino acids. V was pared by 6 bases and J by 8 bases, with 31 bases between. Germline V CDR1 and CDR2: MDHEN, SYDVKM. The CDR3 is CASSTRALTRLISMGYTF. CDR3 nucleotides: TGTGCCAGCAGCACGAGGGCCTTGACCCGGTTAATCTCTATGGGCTACACCTTC.

The rearrangement joins TRBV9 to TRBJ2-5; possibly TRBD2 for D (5 bases). The V end was cut by 4 bases, the J end by 5 bases, with 18 bases between. The CDR3 has 15 amino acids. Germline CDR1 reads SGDLS; CDR2 reads YYNGEE. The CDR3 bases are TGTGCCAGCAGCCCACGACTAACGGGCCGGGAGACCCAGTACTTC. It specifies CASSPRLTGRETQYF.

This clone came up a few times. This chain joins TRBV27 and TRBJ2-5; TRBD2 might be the D (6 bases). CDR1 and CDR2 from the germline V gene are MNHEY and SMNVEV (reference sequence). V was cut by 8 bases and J by 5 bases, with 15 bases left in between. The CDR3 runs to 13 residues. The CDR3: CASRKTSGETQYF. The DNA for the CDR3 is TGTGCCAGCCGAAAGACTAGTGGCGAGACCCAGTACTTC.